A selection of T cell receptor beta chains follows, all from one sample in a study of blood T cell repertoires in COVID-19. Produced via immunoSEQ multiplex PCR; TCRdb's table is partial and in-frame only. The table has some 340,000 clones, 85% to 95% seen once. Sequencing input: PBMCs or T cells enriched from blood (not recorded which). These receptors were taken from a woman aged 25 to 39 who had been exposed to COVID-19. The conserved cysteine and the conserved F or W are not part of the CDR3 here. The D gene is left open where the match is weak.

V gene: TRBV7-9; D gene: TRBD1; J gene: TRBJ1-4; CDR3 protein: ASSSGTGVHATNEKLF
V gene: TRBV4-3; D gene: -; J gene: TRBJ1-3; CDR3 protein: ASSQREIGLNTIY
V gene: TRBV5-6; D gene: -; J gene: TRBJ1-5; CDR3 protein: ASGKPQVGDQPQH
V gene: TRBV27; D gene: TRBD1; J gene: TRBJ1-2; CDR3 protein: ASSIGPGGVGYT
V gene: TRBV7-6; D gene: -; J gene: TRBJ2-5; CDR3 protein: ASSSGVTQETQY
V gene: TRBV12-3/TRBV12-4; D gene: -; J gene: TRBJ1-1; CDR3 protein: ASNRDTNTEAF
V gene: TRBV11-2; D gene: TRBD1; J gene: TRBJ1-1; CDR3 protein: ASSLGTGGWNTEAF
V gene: TRBV19; D gene: TRBD1; J gene: TRBJ2-5; CDR3 protein: ASGPWTGKETQY
V gene: TRBV12-5; D gene: -; J gene: TRBJ2-6; CDR3 protein: ASGLSRGSSAGANVLT
V gene: TRBV25-1; D gene: -; J gene: TRBJ1-6; CDR3 protein: ASSDTYNSPLH
V gene: TRBV19; D gene: TRBD1; J gene: TRBJ1-4; CDR3 protein: ASSITGTGARKLF
V gene: TRBV6-7; D gene: -; J gene: TRBJ2-7; CDR3 protein: ASSYGLHEQY
V gene: TRBV19; D gene: -; J gene: TRBJ1-1; CDR3 protein: ASSIDPEMNTEAF
V gene: TRBV2; D gene: -; J gene: TRBJ1-2; CDR3 protein: ASSEERWRGGYT
V gene: TRBV7-9; D gene: -; J gene: TRBJ1-4; CDR3 protein: ASSSPVGEKLF
V gene: TRBV7-2; D gene: -; J gene: TRBJ1-6; CDR3 protein: ASSSIPTYSPLH
V gene: TRBV5-1; D gene: -; J gene: TRBJ2-1; CDR3 protein: ASSLRTTAHEQF
V gene: TRBV30; D gene: TRBD1; J gene: TRBJ1-4; CDR3 protein: AWSVQGSEKLF
V gene: TRBV28; D gene: TRBD1; J gene: TRBJ2-6; CDR3 protein: ASSPRQGAQGANVLT
V gene: TRBV4-2; D gene: -; J gene: TRBJ1-2; CDR3 protein: ASSRPEGYGYT
V gene: TRBV29-1; D gene: -; J gene: TRBJ1-4; CDR3 protein: SARTDSYEKLF
V gene: TRBV24-1; D gene: TRBD2; J gene: TRBJ2-1; CDR3 protein: ATSDPRPRLAGEGEQF
V gene: TRBV9; D gene: -; J gene: TRBJ1-6; CDR3 protein: ASSVGRRGRNSPLH
V gene: TRBV19; D gene: TRBD1; J gene: TRBJ1-5; CDR3 protein: ASSFGQGGNQPQH
V gene: TRBV7-9; D gene: -; J gene: TRBJ2-1; CDR3 protein: ASSLRGNEQF
V gene: TRBV7-6; D gene: -; J gene: TRBJ2-7; CDR3 protein: ASSPPGAGSYEQY
V gene: TRBV18; D gene: -; J gene: TRBJ1-2; CDR3 protein: ASSQETGTYGYT
V gene: TRBV18; D gene: TRBD1; J gene: TRBJ1-5; CDR3 protein: ASSPRQGGDQPQH
V gene: TRBV18; D gene: -; J gene: TRBJ2-2; CDR3 protein: ASSLSNTGELF
V gene: TRBV6-6; D gene: -; J gene: TRBJ2-7; CDR3 protein: ASCRDFTYEQY
V gene: TRBV19; D gene: TRBD2; J gene: TRBJ2-7; CDR3 protein: ATALGGLGYEQY
V gene: TRBV5-5; D gene: -; J gene: TRBJ1-2; CDR3 protein: ASSRNFGGSGLGYT
V gene: TRBV7-2; D gene: TRBD1; J gene: TRBJ2-3; CDR3 protein: ASSSTGQGADTQY
V gene: TRBV6-5; D gene: -; J gene: TRBJ2-7; CDR3 protein: ASSYRVREDEQY
V gene: TRBV23-1; D gene: TRBD1; J gene: TRBJ1-2; CDR3 protein: ASSHRDRGPLSGYT
V gene: TRBV2; D gene: -; J gene: TRBJ1-1; CDR3 protein: ASSVHSMNTEAF
V gene: TRBV14; D gene: -; J gene: TRBJ1-2; CDR3 protein: ASSHTPANYGYT
V gene: TRBV6-5; D gene: TRBD1; J gene: TRBJ2-7; CDR3 protein: ASSQWTGGPYEQY
V gene: TRBV20-1; D gene: -; J gene: TRBJ1-2; CDR3 protein: SASLRSGYT
V gene: TRBV7-2; D gene: TRBD2; J gene: TRBJ2-4; CDR3 protein: ASSLYAGGGGNIQY
V gene: TRBV2; D gene: -; J gene: TRBJ1-1; CDR3 protein: ASIGGEGGNTEAF
V gene: TRBV3-1/TRBV3-2; D gene: TRBD2; J gene: TRBJ2-5; CDR3 protein: ASSQGLTQETQY
V gene: TRBV27; D gene: -; J gene: TRBJ2-5; CDR3 protein: ASSISGVNPQETQY
V gene: TRBV19; D gene: TRBD1; J gene: TRBJ1-1; CDR3 protein: ASSPRTGHTMNTEAF
V gene: TRBV30; D gene: -; J gene: TRBJ1-1; CDR3 protein: AWSVQVGTF
V gene: TRBV5-1; D gene: TRBD1; J gene: TRBJ1-2; CDR3 protein: ASSLEGQGLSGGGYT